The T cell receptor beta chain described here comes from a study of blood T cell repertoires in COVID-19. The CDR3 is 12 residues long. V lost 7 bases and J 6 bases, leaving 11 bases between the germline ends. Per the original data handling: Amplifying reference gene primers gave estimates of nucleated cell counts. Sequencing was performed with immunoSEQ multiplex PCR; in TCRdb, only in-frame clones are kept and a portion is missing. That table furnishes V, J and clone size, whereas the DNA furnished D and trimming. This table has 150,000 to 200,000 clones, 84% appearing once. Seattle cases were enrolled at active infection and followed longitudinally.

The rearrangement joins TRBV12-3 or TRBV12-4 to TRBJ2-3; D possibly corresponds to TRBD1 (6 bases). Input material: peripheral blood. The TCR originated in an older woman with COVID-19, enrolled during active disease. The CDR3 protein is CASTGAPDTQYF. For the CDR3, the DNA is TGTGCCAGCACAGGGGCGCCCGATACGCAGTATTTT.